This TCR beta chain was sequenced for a study of blood T cell repertoires in COVID-19. Looking at the study overall: T cells, B-cell-depleted T cells, or PBMCs provided the cDNA or gDNA that served as material.

Methods used by the authors: Amplification of reference gene primers provided the estimated nucleated cell counts. Clones were read by immunoSEQ multiplex PCR, and TCRdb kept only the in-frame ones, dropping some. The V and J calls and clone size come from that table; D and trimming were worked out from the DNA. Of some 210,000 clones listed, around 82% are singletons. This CDR3 comprises 13 residues. Germline lookup yields CDR1 SNHLY and CDR2 FYNNEI. V was shortened by 6 bases and J by 7 bases, with 15 bases between the two germline ends. The material sequenced was peripheral blood. The sequence derives from a woman in her thirties or forties with acute or convalescent COVID-19. The V and J genes are TRBV2 and TRBJ1-2; maybe TRBD1 (6 bases). CDR3 sequence reads: CASRRDIRGGYTF. The CDR3, as DNA: TGTGCCAGCAGGAGGGACATCCGTGGTGGCTACACCTTC.